The entry below describes one T cell receptor beta chain. Its antigen target is currently unknown. The junction departs from the called germline gene at one end, perhaps through a read error. Using the deep immunoSEQ assay, multiplex PCR amplified TCR CDR3 regions from genomic DNA. For each cell subset, the extracted genomic DNA was distributed evenly across all wells of several immunoSEQ 96-well plates, and each plate served as one replicate. For sorted subsets, each replicate PCR was loaded with 200 ng genomic DNA, equivalent to roughly 30,000 T cell genomes. Purified libraries were measured with a Qubit 3.0 fluorometer, size-checked on a Bioanalyzer 2100, and measured again with the KAPA Library Quantification kit. Every immunoSEQ 96-well plate was sequenced on a dedicated single-read 150-cycle Illumina NextSeq 550 flow cell. The authors processed their data as follows. Because the immunoSEQ output held only junctional sequences and lacked quality scores, the filtering could not match the filtering applied to full-length reads. Sequences were annotated with PyIR, a Python wrapper for IgBLAST v1.9, using IMGT germline references to assign V/J genes and CDR3. Any read was removed if the V/J assignment was weak (E-value above 1e-6), the CDR3 was missing, or the read contained stop codons, out-of-frame junctions, or ambiguous translated residues. V3J clonotypes were defined as sequences sharing an identical inferred V gene, J gene, and CDR3 amino acid sequence. The percentage overlap between two repertoires was calculated by dividing the number of shared unique clonotypes by the size of the smaller repertoire. Three approaches were used to assess repertoire richness: RTK rarefaction, the Chao1 estimator, and Recon v2.1 estimates of unobserved clonotypes. OLGA was used to compute generation probabilities for all TCRbeta clonotypes that the gDNA method yielded from a handful of donors. As stored in TCRdb, this immuneACCESS dataset retains in-frame rearrangements with V and J assigned. A fraction of the clones does not appear; measured against another copy, unresolved V genes explain less than half of the discrepancy, and the remainder lacks a known reason. V and J calls and clone size follow that table, whereas D and trimming were derived from the DNA. This sample comprises roughly 300,000 clones, about nine tenths of them detected only once. The biggest ten clones account for about 16% of the sample.

Healthy HIV-negative adults with no recently reported acute infections or vaccinations were included as donors. All donors were Caucasian adults living in Nashville, Tennessee, USA. CD8 memory samples consisted of magnetically selected CD45RO+ cells combined with CCR7-negative CD45RA+ effector memory (TemRA) cells. Blood was collected by leukapheresis, and PBMCs were isolated by Ficoll-Histopaque density gradient centrifugation and then cryopreserved in liquid nitrogen vapor phase. Analytical flow cytometry was used to check the purity and quantity of every magnetically sorted T cell population. Each sorted fraction had its genomic DNA isolated and then quantified by UV absorbance on a Nanodrop 2000c. From its cysteine to its phenylalanine, the CDR3 spans 13 amino acids. Only the CDR3 part of the read is kept: 39 bases, read in frame from the first base. CDR1 is given as MNHEY and CDR2 as SMNVEV, both from the germline V gene (reference sequence).

These data belong to a study of shared clonotypes between healthy human individuals (TCRdb year 2020). The study in broad terms: The cohort comprised a couple of women and a few men aged 18 to 49 years. For each donor, CD4 naive and CD4 memory were each given three plates, CD8 naive was given two plates, and CD8 memory was given one plate. Leukapheresis yielded between about 0.85 and 9.5 billion PBMCs per donor. Libraries were prepared and TCR repertoires were sequenced by different laboratories using diverse techniques, in order to increase sequencing depth and limit assay-specific biases. To estimate repertoire size and how much clonotypes are shared between individuals, the study performed deep sequencing of blood TCR repertoires from roughly five healthy adults. On the study overall, not on this receptor specifically: Based on pairwise subsampling, the degree of clonotype sharing among donors was expected to be affected by sequencing depth. Only blood was sampled, and tissue TCR repertoires likely differ from those in blood. Incomplete sequencing was indicated by rarefaction of sorted-subset datasets, despite the large sequencing depth. Naive subsets generally had larger estimated clonotype richness than memory subsets did. Compared with non-shared clonotypes, the clonotypes found in all four sorted-subset donors had higher generation probabilities. Across a handful of donors, approximately 5% of naive CD4, roughly 3.5% of naive CD8, roughly 2.2% of memory CD4, and under 0.45% of memory CD8 clonotypes were shared. The small number of donors limited the genetic and exposure-history diversity represented.

The sequence links TRBV27 to TRBJ2-1, with the D segment identity uncertain. The sequence derives from a man aged 18 to 30 in good health. Input material: memory CD8+ T cells sorted from blood. The sample's cell subset or site label, in plain terms: CD45RO+ cells pooled with CCR7-negative TemRA cells. The CDR3 region has the sequence CASSLVLSNKQFF. In nucleotide form, the sequence is TGTGCCAGCAGTTTAGTATTATCCAATAAGCAGTTCTTC.